This T cell receptor beta chain was documented in a study of response to subunit inactivated influenza vaccine. Study findings and constraints: Authors suggested few new T cells are recruited by each seasonal influenza vaccination.

Turning to this clonotype: The target antigen is unknown.

The CDR3 is made up of 13 amino acids. Germline loops: CDR1 SGHTS, CDR2 YDEGEE. V lost 4 bases and J lost 5; bases outside the gene matches: 4. TCRdb itself ran the RT-PCR reads through MiXCR, one entry per CDR3 protein. The sample has about 180,000 distinct CDR3 sequences, around 9.2% seen once. The sample was non-naive T cells sorted from PBMCs, taken on the day of vaccination. The sequence came from a man aged 50-60 years who received an inactivated influenza vaccine. This sequence joins TRBV5-8 and TRBJ2-7; 9 bases line up with TRBD1. The CDR3 loop reads CASSGWTGDEQYF. The CDR3 bases are TGTGCCAGCAGCGGGTGGACAGGGGACGAGCAGTACTTC.